The present entry profiles one T cell receptor beta chain with its context. In its sample, this clonotype was seen many times. Which antigen it targets is not known. No clone much larger than this one lies a single base away; base qualities are absent. The intended sense of this specimen's time point label: newly diagnosed GD, antithyroid drugs for less than 3 months. RNA was extracted from PBMCs in TRIzol for both TCR sequencing and RNA sequencing. Graves' disease was diagnosed according to American Thyroid Association guidelines. Patients were recruited from an endocrinology department in Xi'an, China. Each patient gave 7 to 9.5 milliliters of peripheral blood, collected in an EDTA anticoagulant tube. Ficoll Paque Plus density gradient separation was used to isolate PBMCs, and no further T cell sorting was performed. An Agilent 2100 Bioanalyzer and agarose gel were used to check RNA quality, and a NanoDrop 2000 was used to measure RNA concentration.

Libraries were constructed by multiplex PCR. Sequencing was performed on an Illumina HiSeq 4000. TCR beta libraries were built with iRepertoire HTBI primers and Arm-PCR amplification of CDR3 regions. Before sequencing, the PCR products went through gel purification. From the authors' description of their analysis: A total of fewer than 70 TRBV and under 15 TRBJ segments were identified across samples and were used for gene usage analysis of CDR3 amino acid clonotypes. COPE and FqMerger were used to merge filtered high-quality paired reads into contigs. BLAST was used to align contigs to IMGT TRBV, TRBD and TRBJ reference genes, with CDR3 defined following IMGT. Any clonotype with a frequency above 0.1% was counted as a highly expanded clone. Shannon entropy served as the measure of repertoire diversity, while the Gini coefficient captured V-J evenness. Clonotypes shared by more than one individual were considered public. TCRdb handled the public reads itself, with Q25 trimming in fastp and clone calling in MiXCR, and kept productive beta chains. Every entry covers one CDR3 protein and lists the most common genes and DNA from its rows. Here the V and J calls rest on TCRdb's processing, not on the authors' analysis. In all, the sample holds roughly 380,000 distinct CDR3 sequences, and about a sixth of those were seen once. The ten largest make up 22% of the sample.

From the germline V gene (reference sequence), CDR1 is MNHEY and CDR2 is SMNVEV. The CDR3 contains 15 residues, cysteine and phenylalanine counted. Left in the record is the CDR3 DNA by itself, 45 bases read in frame from the first base. The germline V end is reduced by 5 bases and the J end by 4 bases; junction bases left unmatched: 7. The data stem from a study of regulatory T cells in long-lasting Graves disease (dated by TCRdb to the early 2020s). Some background on the complete study: In the newly diagnosed Graves' disease group, patients had been taking antithyroid drugs for less than 3 months. The study was conducted in China and was registered as a clinical trial. TCR sequencing covered 13 persistent and approximately 20 newly diagnosed Graves' disease patients, about 35 samples in total. Persistent Graves' disease patients were compared with newly diagnosed Graves' disease patients by peripheral blood TCR sequencing and RNA sequencing.

Paper-wide results and their limitations: Persistent disease showed preferential use of TRBV28, TRBJ1-2 and TRBJ2-5, whereas newly diagnosed disease favored TRBV20-1 and TRBJ2-1. The authors acknowledged the small sample size as a limitation that may reduce accuracy. The study examined only peripheral blood because the primary lesion, thyroid tissue, could not be accessed. Sequencing and analysis were limited to the TCR beta chain. Patients with persistent disease shared more public clonotypes (about 2,500) than newly diagnosed patients did (around 980). Compared with newly diagnosed patients, patients with persistent Graves' disease had lower TCR Shannon entropy and fewer highly expanded clones, which suggests clonal expansion.

This sequence was found in a female donor with Graves disease. The sequenced sample was peripheral blood mononuclear cells (PBMCs), obtained at new diagnosis, from a patient treated with antithyroid drugs. In this chain, TRBV27 is recombined with TRBJ2-1; the central 8 bases match TRBD2. CDR3 sequence: CASSPPTSGYNEQFF. The DNA is TGTGCCAGCAGTCCCCCAACTAGCGGATACAATGAGCAGTTCTTC.